This T cell receptor (beta chain) was recorded in a study of neoadjuvant anti-PD-1 for oral cavity cancer. Trimming took 0 bases from V and 6 from J, leaving 9 bases between them. The CDR3 has 14 residues. Germline V gene lookup returns CDR1 MNHEY and CDR2 SVGAGI. The data were produced by immunoSEQ multiplex PCR, yet TCRdb's version contains in-frame clones alone and is incomplete. This table has 9,500 to 15,000 clones, about 64% appearing once. Documented time point: after neoadjuvant nivolumab, at surgical resection. Patients were newly diagnosed with stage II-IVA oral cavity squamous cell carcinoma without prior systemic or radiation treatment.

This TCR derives from a person between 40 and 79 years old with oral cavity squamous cell carcinoma. The chain uses TRBV6-5 and TRBJ1-5; no definite D call. Sample: PBMCs, taken after nivolumab (anti-PD-1) treatment. This CDR3 is CASSYSGIRQPQHF. The DNA for the CDR3 is TGTGCCAGCAGTTACTCGGGCATTCGTCAGCCCCAGCATTTT.